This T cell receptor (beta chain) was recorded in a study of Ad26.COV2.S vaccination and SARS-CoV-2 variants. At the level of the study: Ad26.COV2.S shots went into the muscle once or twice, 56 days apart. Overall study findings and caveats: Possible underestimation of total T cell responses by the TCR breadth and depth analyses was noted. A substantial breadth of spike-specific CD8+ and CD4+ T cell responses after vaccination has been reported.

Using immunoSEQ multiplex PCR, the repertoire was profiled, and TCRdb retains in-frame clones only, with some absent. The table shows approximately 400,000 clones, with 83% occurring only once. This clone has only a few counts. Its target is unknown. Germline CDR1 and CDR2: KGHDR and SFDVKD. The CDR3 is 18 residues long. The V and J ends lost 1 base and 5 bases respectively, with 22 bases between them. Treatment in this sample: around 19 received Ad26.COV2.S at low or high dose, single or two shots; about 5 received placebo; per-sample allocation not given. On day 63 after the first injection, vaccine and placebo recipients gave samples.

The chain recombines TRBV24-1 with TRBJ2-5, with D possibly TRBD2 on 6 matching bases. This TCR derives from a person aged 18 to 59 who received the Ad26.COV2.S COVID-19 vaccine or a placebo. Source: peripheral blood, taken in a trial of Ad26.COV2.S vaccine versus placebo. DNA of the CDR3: TGTGCCACCAGTGATTTCCGAGCCGAGCGGGTGTCCAGGGAGACCCAGTACTTC. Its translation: CATSDFRAERVSRETQYF.